These 29 T cell receptor beta chains were sequenced from one sample in a study of T cell repertoires in cytomegalovirus infection (dated by TCRdb to between 2019 and 2020). Sequencer: Illumina HiSeq 1500. The raw public reads went through TCRdb reprocessing: fastp at Q25, MiXCR clone calling, in-frame beta chains kept. Identical CDR3 proteins give one entry, which carries the most common genes and DNA. This sample gives some 700,000 distinct CDR3 sequences in total; approximately 40% of them show up just once. Together, the top ten hold about 2.8% of the sample. Sequences were obtained from PBMCs. The receptors originated from a human donor in good health (CMV status not recorded). Some clones in this sample may be carry-over from other donors' samples.

CDR3 sequence: CASSWATGRTYEQYF. In DNA form, the CDR3 reads TGCGCCAGCAGCTGGGCGACAGGTCGGACCTACGAGCAGTACTTC. The chain employs TRBV5-1 and TRBJ2-7, with TRBD1 as a possible D gene (6 bases). The CDR3 is 15 residues long. With 3 bases removed from V and 2 bases from J, the gap between germline ends came to 15 bases. The germline CDR1 and CDR2 sequences are SGHRS and YFSETQ.

This clonotype came up a few times. The chain is built from TRBV12-3 or TRBV12-4 and TRBJ2-2; TRBD1 aligns across 7 bases. The CDR3 runs 18 residues. The V segment lost 5 bases and the J segment 1 base; nucleotides outside the gene matches: 13. The CDR3 DNA sequence: TGTGCCAGCAGTACAGGGGAAGAGATGAGGGAGAACACCGGGGAGCTGTTTTTT. Its translation is CASSTGEEMRENTGELFF.

V and J are TRBV6-5 and TRBJ1-6, with 10 positions matching TRBD1. Per germline, CDR1 MNHEY and CDR2 SVGAGI. This CDR3 is built from 14 residues. The ends lost 7 bases at V and 6 bases at J; junction bases unmatched: 3. This chain's CDR3 is CASKRQGANSPLHF. In DNA form, the CDR3 reads TGTGCCAGCAAGCGACAGGGGGCTAATTCACCCCTCCACTTT.

As for this clonotype: One end of the junction is discordant with germline, which a read error may explain. The chain uses TRBV19 and TRBJ2-1; 10 bases map to TRBD1. CDR1 is LNHDA, CDR2 SQIVND, per germline (reference sequence). The CDR3 is 15 amino acids. The DNA of the CDR3 is TGTGACAGTAGTATCAGTTGGGACAGGGGCAATGAGCAGTTCTTC. The encoded protein is CDSSISWDRGNEQFF.

The genes are TRBV28 and TRBJ1-6; 9 nucleotides line up with TRBD1. This CDR3 comprises 14 residues. V shed 3 bases, J shed 10 bases, and the junction held 4 bases outside the gene matches. Per germline, CDR1 MDHEN and CDR2 SYDVKM. The CDR3 DNA sequence: TGTGCCAGCAGTTTCCGGACAGGGGTGTCACCCCTCCACTTT. This codes for CASSFRTGVSPLHF.

This clonotype was picked up a small number of times. V usage is TRBV2 and J usage is TRBJ1-1; TRBD1 matches at 7 bases. This CDR3 region has 14 residues. Trimming cost V 7 bases and J 1 base; bases outside gene matches: 6. Looked up from germline, CDR1 is SNHLY and CDR2 is FYNNEI. CDR3 bases: TGTGCCAGCAATCGAAGACAGGGGAACACTGAAGCTTTCTTT. It encodes CASNRRQGNTEAFF.

The chain joins TRBV10-3 to TRBJ1-1, with D perhaps matching TRBD1 (5 bases). V gave up 3 bases and J gave up 5 bases, with 13 bases separating them. This CDR3 region has 14 residues. In germline, CDR1 is ENHRY, CDR2 SYGVKD. The CDR3 spells CAISDGLRQTEAFF. For the CDR3, the DNA is TGTGCCATCAGTGATGGGCTTAGACAGACTGAAGCTTTCTTT.

The gene calls are TRBV28 and TRBJ2-7; TRBD2 agrees at 9 bases. The CDR3 has 14 residues. Looked up from germline, CDR1 is MDHEN and CDR2 is SYDVKM. With 6 bases clipped from V and 2 bases from J, the junction kept 5 bases outside the gene matches. The CDR3 DNA is TGTGCCAGCAGACCCGGGACTAGCCCCTACGAGCAGTACTTC. It codes for CASRPGTSPYEQYF.

The rearrangement joins TRBV5-1 to TRBJ2-1, with 10 bases identical to TRBD2. The CDR3 totals 18 residues. Trimming at V came to 0 bases and at J to 10 bases, leaving 16 bases not matched to a gene. Germline V gene data show CDR1 as SGHRS and CDR2 as YFSETQ. CDR3 loop: CASSLANGEASGSTEQFF. The CDR3 bases are TGCGCCAGCAGCTTGGCCAACGGGGAGGCTAGCGGGAGTACCGAGCAGTTCTTC.

The chain couples TRBV19 to TRBJ1-2; the D gene is possibly TRBD1 (5 bases). Germline CDR1 is LNHDA and CDR2 is SQIVND (reference sequence). CDR3 length: 16 amino acids. V lost 1 base and J 4 bases, leaving 16 bases between the germline ends. CDR3 bases: TGTGCCAGTAGTATAGGGTACGACAGCCGATTCTATGGCTACACCTTC. Translated, it gives CASSIGYDSRFYGYTF.

V usage is TRBV28 and J usage is TRBJ2-3; 7 bases line up with TRBD1. This CDR3 is built from 14 residues. V gave up 5 bases and J gave up 2 bases; unmatched junction bases: 4. CDR1 is MDHEN, CDR2 SYDVKM, per germline. CDR3 bases: TGTGCCAGCAGTCCTGGACAGGCCACAGATACGCAGTATTTT. Amino acid sequence: CASSPGQATDTQYF.

This clonotype was detected a few times. The chain couples TRBV6-5 to TRBJ1-3; weak D call: TRBD1 (5 bases). The CDR3 is 15 amino acids. Germline V gene lookup returns CDR1 MNHEY and CDR2 SVGAGI. The germline V and J ends were trimmed by 6 bases and 0 bases, with 12 bases remaining between them. CDR3 amino acids: CASRGTGDSGNTIYF. The DNA of the CDR3 is TGTGCCAGCAGGGGGACGGGAGACTCTGGAAACACCATATATTTT.

The V and J genes are TRBV6-6 and TRBJ2-1, with 7 bases lining up with TRBD2. Germline CDR1 reads MNHNY; CDR2 reads SVGAGI (reference sequence). V lost 5 bases and J lost 3; bases outside the gene matches: 4. This CDR3 is 14 amino acids long. CDR3 in DNA: TGTGCCAGCAGTGCTAAGCGGGGCTACAATGAGCAGTTCTTC. Its protein is CASSAKRGYNEQFF.

This clonotype has a count of ten or more. V and J are TRBV7-8 and TRBJ1-2; D call uncertain. Germline values: CDR1 SGHVS, CDR2 FQNEAQ. The CDR3 runs 14 residues. V was cut by 5 bases and J by 4 bases, with 14 bases left in between. CDR3 in DNA: TGTGCCAGCAGCCTCGACTTGGGCCTCTATGGCTACACCTTC. Its protein product is CASSLDLGLYGYTF.

The chain employs TRBV27 and TRBJ2-3; D is ambiguous. Between the trimmed V and J ends, which lost 3 bases and 2 bases, there was a span of 9 bases. Germline assignment: CDR1 MNHEY and CDR2 SMNVEV (reference sequence). This CDR3 has 14 amino acids. This CDR3 reads CASSFGITTDTQYF. CDR3 in DNA: TGTGCCAGCAGTTTTGGGATTACCACAGATACGCAGTATTTT.

V usage is TRBV14 and J usage is TRBJ2-1; D call uncertain. The CDR3 consists of 18 residues. From germline, CDR1 is SGHDN and CDR2 FVKESK. V lost 4 bases, J lost 0 bases, and 19 bases lay in between. The CDR3 here is CASSPQGFGVPSYNEQFF. The CDR3 DNA sequence: TGTGCCAGCAGCCCTCAAGGGTTTGGGGTTCCCTCCTACAATGAGCAGTTCTTC. Drawing the rest from reference TRBV14 and TRBJ2-1, the complete variable domain is EAGVTQFPSHSVIEKGQTVTLRCDPISGHDNLYWYRRVMGKEIKFLLHFVKESKQDESGMPNNRFLAERTGGTYSTLKVQPAELEDSGVYFCASSPQGFGVPSYNEQFFGPGTRLTVL.

Remarks on this clonotype: A much larger clone lies one base from this, so it may be a read error. The chain combines TRBV7-2 with TRBJ1-2, with 7 bases fitting TRBD1. Trimming removed 5 bases from V and 8 bases from J; junction bases left unmatched: 11. The CDR3 contains 14 residues. Germline values: CDR1 SGHTA, CDR2 FQGNSA. CDR3 sequence: CASSLARTGGGYTF. DNA for the CDR3: TGTGCCAGCAGCCTGGCCAGGACAGGTGGAGGCTACACCTTC.

CDR3 bases: TGCAGCGCCGCCCGTGAGCCGGGCACTGAAGCTTTCTTT. Translating gives CSAAREPGTEAFF. The chain combines TRBV29-1 with TRBJ1-1; D gene uncertain. Germline V gene data show CDR1 as SQVTM and CDR2 as ANQGSEA. Trimming removed 7 bases at V and 4 bases at J, with 16 bases between. This CDR3 is built from 13 residues.

Turning to this clonotype: Lacking the conserved final phenylalanine or tryptophan, this CDR3 likely reflects a read error. The J gene is TRBJ2-1, the V gene TRBV5-6; TRBD2 matches 11 bases. The CDR3 has 16 amino acids. Germline V gives CDR1 SGHDT, CDR2 YYEEEE. The J segment lost 2 bases and the V segment lost 4 bases, leaving 5 bases of the junction unmatched. The CDR3 nucleotides are TGTGCCAGCAGCCCCAAGGGACTAGCGGCCTACAATGAGCAGTTCTTA. It yields the protein CASSPKGLAAYNEQFL.

The V call is TRBV12-3 or TRBV12-4, the J call TRBJ2-3, with TRBD2 identical over 16 bases. This CDR3 has 20 amino acids. V gave up 7 bases and J gave up 4 bases; unmatched junction bases: 17. The CDR3 DNA follows: TGTGCCAGCATCCCTCGACCGGGACTAGCGGGAGGGCAGGTCGCAGATACGCAGTATTTT. Translating it yields CASIPRPGLAGGQVADTQYF.

This clonotype appeared many times. This sequence joins TRBV7-2 and TRBJ2-7, with TRBD2 matching 16 bases. The CDR3 is 17 amino acids. Germline loops: CDR1 SGHTA, CDR2 FQGNSA. Germline trimming cut 4 bases from V and 6 bases from J; bases unmatched to any gene: 9. CDR3 sequence (DNA): TGTGCCAGCAGCTCGACAGGGACTAGCGGGGGGGGTCGCGAGCAGTACTTC. Translating gives CASSSTGTSGGGREQYF.

The V gene is TRBV6-1, the J gene TRBJ2-1; D gene uncertain. This CDR3 comprises 14 residues. V lost 2 bases and J lost 3, with 8 bases in between. CDR1 and CDR2 (germline): MNHNS, SASEGT. CDR3 amino acids: CASSETAGYNEQFF. Written as DNA, the CDR3 is TGTGCCAGCAGTGAAACGGCCGGCTACAATGAGCAGTTCTTC.

The chain employs TRBV4-2 and TRBJ1-2; TRBD1 aligns across 9 bases. The CDR3 covers 15 residues. Germline lookup yields CDR1 LGHNA and CDR2 YNFKEQ. V was pared by 4 bases and J by 6 bases, with 9 bases of the junction left unmatched. Here the CDR3 DNA reads TGTGCCAGCAGCCTTCGGACCGGGACAGGGAATGGCTACACCTTC. Its protein is CASSLRTGTGNGYTF.

The chain employs TRBV15 and TRBJ1-3; 7 positions agree with TRBD1. The CDR3 is 16 amino acids. J lost 0 bases, V lost 4 bases, and 6 bases had no gene match. The V gene's germline CDR1 is LNHNV and CDR2 YYDKDF (reference sequence). The CDR3 nucleotides are TGTGCCACCAGCACTAACAGGGGACTCTCTGGAAACACCATATATTTT. This encodes CATSTNRGLSGNTIYF.

This clonotype came up a few times. This chain joins TRBV27 and TRBJ1-4; no firm D call. V was trimmed by 2 bases and J by 8 bases, leaving 15 bases between them. Germline CDR1 is MNHEY and CDR2 is SMNVEV (reference sequence). This CDR3 has 15 amino acids. The CDR3 nucleotides read TGTGCCAGCAGTTTAAAGTCCAGTATTTGGGAAAAACTGTTTTTT. Protein: CASSLKSSIWEKLFF. Full variable domain (rest looked up from reference TRBV27 and TRBJ1-4): EAQVTQNPRYLITVTGKKLTVTCSQNMNHEYMSWYRQDPGLGLRQIYYSMNVEVTDKGDVPEGYKVSRKEKRNFPLILESPSPNQTSLYFCASSLKSSIWEKLFFGSGTQLSVL.

In this sample, this clonotype turned up a few times. The gene calls are TRBV24-1 and TRBJ2-5; D perhaps matches TRBD1 (6 bases). The CDR3 is 16 residues long. Germline V gene lookup returns CDR1 KGHDR and CDR2 SFDVKD. V gave up 3 bases and J gave up 5 bases, with 18 bases separating them. CDR3 nucleotides: TGTGCCACCAGTGATCAAACACAGGGTCACCGGGAGACCCAGTACTTC. Translated, it gives CATSDQTQGHRETQYF.

V and J are TRBV11-1 and TRBJ2-1, with TRBD1 matching over 7 bases. The CDR3 has 15 residues. The germline V gene encodes CDR1 SGHAT and CDR2 FQDESV (reference sequence). V trimming: 4 bases; J trimming: 8 bases; junction bases outside the gene matches: 11. CDR3 loop: CASSSRGQFRDEQFF. The CDR3 DNA follows: TGTGCCAGCAGCTCACGGGGACAGTTTAGAGATGAGCAGTTCTTC.

The rearrangement uses TRBV20-1 and TRBJ2-1, with D perhaps TRBD2 (5 bases). The CDR3 has 15 residues. Deletions cut 0 bases from V and 7 bases from J, with 16 bases between. Germline-derived CDR1 and CDR2 are DFQATT and SNEGSKA (reference sequence). The CDR3 is CSARDRGLSVNEQFF. CDR3 DNA: TGCAGTGCTAGAGATCGTGGCCTTAGCGTTAATGAGCAGTTCTTC.

Only a few counts were recorded for this clonotype. V is TRBV20-1 and J is TRBJ1-1, with a weak D call TRBD1 (6 bases). The CDR3 extends over 13 amino acids. The germline V gene encodes CDR1 DFQATT and CDR2 SNEGSKA (reference sequence). Deletions cut 4 bases from V and 10 bases from J, with 19 bases between. This CDR3 reads CSAKFGIRGIAFF. CDR3 bases: TGCAGTGCTAAGTTCGGGATCAGGGGAATAGCTTTCTTT.